This T cell receptor (beta chain) comes out of a study of blood T cells in healthy people across ages. This clonotype was seen many times. The length of the CDR3 is 14 residues. Germline-derived CDR1 and CDR2 are SEHNR and FQNEAQ (reference sequence). The authors ran a second PCR of 7 to 11 cycles using a sample-barcoded 5' primer and a J-beta primer mix. TCRdb redid the calling of the 5' RACE reads with MiXCR, one entry per CDR3 protein. The profile shows roughly 650,000 distinct CDR3 sequences, approximately 31% of them singletons. The sample comprised blood. The chain couples TRBV7-9 to TRBJ2-5; 8 positions agree with TRBD1. The J call is doubtful: the DNA matches TRBJ2-7 better. The sequence came from a woman of 80 years or more in good health. DNA for the CDR3: TGTGCCAGCAGCTCTCGACAGGGGCTCAACGAGCAGTACTTC. This codes for CASSSRQGLNEQYF.